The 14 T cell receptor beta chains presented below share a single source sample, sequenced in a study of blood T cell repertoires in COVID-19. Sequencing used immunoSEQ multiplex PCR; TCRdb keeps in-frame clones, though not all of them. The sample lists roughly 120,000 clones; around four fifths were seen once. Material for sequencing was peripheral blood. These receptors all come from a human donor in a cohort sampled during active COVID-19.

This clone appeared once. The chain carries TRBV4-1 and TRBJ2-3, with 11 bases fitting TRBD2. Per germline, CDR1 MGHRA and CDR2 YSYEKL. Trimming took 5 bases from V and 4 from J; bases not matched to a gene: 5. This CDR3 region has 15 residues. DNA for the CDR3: TGCGCCAGCAGCTCTAGCGGGGGGTTCGCAGATACGCAGTATTTT. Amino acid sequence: CASSSSGGFADTQYF.

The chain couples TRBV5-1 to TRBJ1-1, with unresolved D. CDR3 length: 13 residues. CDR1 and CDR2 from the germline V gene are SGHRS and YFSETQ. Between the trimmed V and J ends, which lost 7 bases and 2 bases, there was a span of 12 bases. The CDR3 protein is CASGETTNTEAFF. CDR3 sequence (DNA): TGCGCCAGCGGGGAGACAACAAACACTGAAGCTTTCTTT. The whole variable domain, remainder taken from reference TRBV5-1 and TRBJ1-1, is KAGVTQTPRYLIKTRGQQVTLSCSPISGHRSVSWYQQTPGQGLQFLFEYFSETQRNKGNFPGRFSGRQFSNSRSEMNVSTLELGDSALYLCASGETTNTEAFFGQGTRLTVV.

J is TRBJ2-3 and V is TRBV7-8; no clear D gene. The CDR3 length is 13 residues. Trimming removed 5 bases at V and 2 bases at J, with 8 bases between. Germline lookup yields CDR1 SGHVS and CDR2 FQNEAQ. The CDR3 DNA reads TGTGCCAGCAGCGGGCCTTACACAGATACGCAGTATTTT. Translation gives CASSGPYTDTQYF.

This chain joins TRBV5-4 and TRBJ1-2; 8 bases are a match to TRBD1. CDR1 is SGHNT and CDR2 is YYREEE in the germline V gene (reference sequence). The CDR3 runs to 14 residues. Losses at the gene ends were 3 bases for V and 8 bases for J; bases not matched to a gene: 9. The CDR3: CASSSRQGLGGYTF. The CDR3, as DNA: TGTGCCAGCAGCTCCAGACAGGGGCTAGGCGGCTACACCTTC.

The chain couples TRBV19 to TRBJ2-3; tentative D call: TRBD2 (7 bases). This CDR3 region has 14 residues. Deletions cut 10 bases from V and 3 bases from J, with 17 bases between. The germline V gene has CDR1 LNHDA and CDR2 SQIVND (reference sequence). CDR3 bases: TGTGCCACCCTAGACGGGGGGCGAACAGATACGCAGTATTTT. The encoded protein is CATLDGGRTDTQYF.

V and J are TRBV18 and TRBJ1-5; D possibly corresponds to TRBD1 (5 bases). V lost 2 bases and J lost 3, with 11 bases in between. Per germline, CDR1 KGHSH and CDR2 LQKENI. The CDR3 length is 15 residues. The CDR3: CASSPAAGTNQPQHF. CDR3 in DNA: TGTGCCAGCTCACCAGCGGCGGGGACCAATCAGCCCCAGCATTTT.

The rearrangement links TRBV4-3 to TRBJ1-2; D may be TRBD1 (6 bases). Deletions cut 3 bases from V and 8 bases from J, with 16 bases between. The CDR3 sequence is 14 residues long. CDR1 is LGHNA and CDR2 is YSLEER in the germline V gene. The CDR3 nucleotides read TGCGCCAGCAGCCACGTCTCGGGGGGCGGAGGCTACACCTTC. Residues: CASSHVSGGGGYTF.

CDR3 in amino acids: CASSIGQGVPLHF. CDR3 DNA sequence: TGTGCCAGCAGTATCGGACAGGGCGTGCCCCTCCACTTT. The rearrangement joins TRBV6-5 to TRBJ1-6, with 8 bases identical to TRBD1. The CDR3 runs 13 residues. V was pared by 5 bases and J by 13 bases, with 7 bases of the junction left unmatched. Germline lookup yields CDR1 MNHEY and CDR2 SVGAGI.

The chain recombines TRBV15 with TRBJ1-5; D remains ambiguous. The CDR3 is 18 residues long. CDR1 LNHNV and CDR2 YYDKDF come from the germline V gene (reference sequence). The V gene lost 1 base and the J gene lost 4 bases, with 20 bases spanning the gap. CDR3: CATSRGSWEEGGNQPQHF. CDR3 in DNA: TGTGCCACCAGCAGAGGATCCTGGGAGGAGGGAGGGAATCAGCCCCAGCATTTT.

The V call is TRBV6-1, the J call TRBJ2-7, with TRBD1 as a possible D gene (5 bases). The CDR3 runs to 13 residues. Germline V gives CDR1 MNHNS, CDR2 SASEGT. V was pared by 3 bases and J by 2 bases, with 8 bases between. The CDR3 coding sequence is TGTGCCAGCAGTGATACAGGTACCTACGAGCAGTACTTC. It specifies CASSDTGTYEQYF.

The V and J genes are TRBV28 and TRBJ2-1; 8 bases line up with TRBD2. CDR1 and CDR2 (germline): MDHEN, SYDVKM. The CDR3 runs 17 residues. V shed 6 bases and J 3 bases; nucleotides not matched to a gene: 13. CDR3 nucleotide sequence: TGTGCCAGCAGGACCGTCCGACGGGGGGGCCTCTACAATGAGCAGTTCTTC. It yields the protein CASRTVRRGGLYNEQFF.

CDR3 protein: CASSEAYGQGRTQYF. Here the CDR3 DNA reads TGTGCCAGCAGTGAAGCGTACGGACAGGGAAGGACCCAGTACTTC. The V and J genes are TRBV6-1 and TRBJ2-5, with 8 bases matching TRBD1. In germline, CDR1 is MNHNS, CDR2 SASEGT. There are 15 residues in the CDR3. J gave up 7 bases and V 0 bases, and 7 bases lay outside the gene matches.

Here the CDR3 reads CASSDRGSTEAFF. The CDR3 DNA is TGTGCCAGCAGTGACAGGGGGTCCACTGAAGCTTTCTTT. The rearrangement joins TRBV7-2 to TRBJ1-1, with 9 nucleotides matching TRBD1. From germline, CDR1 is SGHTA and CDR2 FQGNSA. Trimming removed 6 bases from V and 4 bases from J; junction bases left unmatched: 3. This CDR3 region has 13 residues.

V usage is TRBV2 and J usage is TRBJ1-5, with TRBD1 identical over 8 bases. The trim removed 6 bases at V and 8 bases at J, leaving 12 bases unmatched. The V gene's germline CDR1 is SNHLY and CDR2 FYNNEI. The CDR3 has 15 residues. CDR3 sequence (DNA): TGTGCCAGCAGGGGCCCGGACAGGGCAAAGGAGCCCCAGCATTTT. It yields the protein CASRGPDRAKEPQHF.